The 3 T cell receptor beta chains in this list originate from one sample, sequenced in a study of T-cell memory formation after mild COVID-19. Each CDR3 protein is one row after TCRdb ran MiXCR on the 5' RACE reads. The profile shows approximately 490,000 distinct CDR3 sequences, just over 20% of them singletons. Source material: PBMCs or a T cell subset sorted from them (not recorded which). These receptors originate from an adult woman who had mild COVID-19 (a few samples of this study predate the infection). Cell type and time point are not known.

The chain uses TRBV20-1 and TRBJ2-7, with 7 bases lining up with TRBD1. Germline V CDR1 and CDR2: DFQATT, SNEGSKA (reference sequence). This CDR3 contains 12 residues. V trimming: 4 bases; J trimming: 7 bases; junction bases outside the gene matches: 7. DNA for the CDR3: TGCAGTGCTACAGACAGGGCCGATGAGCAGTACTTC. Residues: CSATDRADEQYF.

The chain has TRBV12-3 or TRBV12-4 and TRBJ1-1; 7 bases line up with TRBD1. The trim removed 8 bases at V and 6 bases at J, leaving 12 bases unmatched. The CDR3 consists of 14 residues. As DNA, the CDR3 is TGTGCCAGCGGGGACAGAGGAGGGAGGCCTGAAGCTTTCTTT. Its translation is CASGDRGGRPEAFF.

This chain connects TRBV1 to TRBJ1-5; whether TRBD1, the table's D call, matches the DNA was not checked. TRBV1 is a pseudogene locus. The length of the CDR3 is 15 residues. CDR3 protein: CTSSQGQGDNQPQHF. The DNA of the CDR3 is TGCACCAGCAGCCAAGGACAGGGGGACAATCAGCCCCAGCATTTT.